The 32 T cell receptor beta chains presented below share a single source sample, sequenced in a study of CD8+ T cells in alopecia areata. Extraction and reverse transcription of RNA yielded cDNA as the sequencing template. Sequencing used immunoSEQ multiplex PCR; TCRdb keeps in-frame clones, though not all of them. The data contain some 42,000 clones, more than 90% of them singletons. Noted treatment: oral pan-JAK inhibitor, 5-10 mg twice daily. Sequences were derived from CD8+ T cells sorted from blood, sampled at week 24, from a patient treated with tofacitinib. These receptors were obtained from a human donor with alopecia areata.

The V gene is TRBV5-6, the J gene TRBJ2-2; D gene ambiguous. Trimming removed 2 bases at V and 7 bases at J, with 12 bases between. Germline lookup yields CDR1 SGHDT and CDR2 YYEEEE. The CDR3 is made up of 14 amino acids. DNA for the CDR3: TGTGCCAGCAGCTTTGGCAGTGCCCTCGGGGAGCTGTTTTTT. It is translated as CASSFGSALGELFF.

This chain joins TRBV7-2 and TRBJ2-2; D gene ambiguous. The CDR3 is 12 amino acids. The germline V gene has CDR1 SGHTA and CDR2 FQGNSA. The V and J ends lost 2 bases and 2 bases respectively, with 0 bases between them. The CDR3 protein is CASSLNTGELFF. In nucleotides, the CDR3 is TGTGCCAGCAGCTTAAACACCGGGGAGCTGTTTTTT.

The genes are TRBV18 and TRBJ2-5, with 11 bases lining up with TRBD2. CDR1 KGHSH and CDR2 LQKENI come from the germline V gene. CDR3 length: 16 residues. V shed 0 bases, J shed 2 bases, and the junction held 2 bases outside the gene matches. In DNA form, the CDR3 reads TGTGCCAGCTCACCACCGACTAGCGGGGTACAAGAGACCCAGTACTTC. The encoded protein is CASSPPTSGVQETQYF.

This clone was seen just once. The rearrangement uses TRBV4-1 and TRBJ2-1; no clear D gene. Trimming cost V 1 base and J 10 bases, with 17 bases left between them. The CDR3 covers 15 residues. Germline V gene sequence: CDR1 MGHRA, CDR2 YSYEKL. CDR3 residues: CASSQVDGRSYEQFF. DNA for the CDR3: TGCGCCAGCAGCCAAGTGGACGGGCGCTCCTACGAGCAGTTCTTC.

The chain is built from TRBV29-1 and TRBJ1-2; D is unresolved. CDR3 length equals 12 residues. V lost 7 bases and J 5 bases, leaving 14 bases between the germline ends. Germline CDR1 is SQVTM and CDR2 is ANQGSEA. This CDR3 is CSAPFGPYGYTF. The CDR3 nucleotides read TGCAGCGCACCTTTCGGGCCTTATGGCTACACCTTC.

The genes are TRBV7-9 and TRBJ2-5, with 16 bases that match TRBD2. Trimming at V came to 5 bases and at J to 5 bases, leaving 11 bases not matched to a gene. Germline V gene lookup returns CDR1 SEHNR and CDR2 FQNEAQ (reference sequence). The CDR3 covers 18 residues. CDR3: CASSPLPGLAGGQETQYF. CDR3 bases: TGTGCCAGCAGCCCCCTCCCGGGACTAGCGGGGGGGCAGGAGACCCAGTACTTC.

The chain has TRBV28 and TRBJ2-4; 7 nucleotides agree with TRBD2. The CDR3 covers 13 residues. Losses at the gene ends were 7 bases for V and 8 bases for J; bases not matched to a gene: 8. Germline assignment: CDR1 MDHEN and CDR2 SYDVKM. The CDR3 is CASTLGGRDIQYF. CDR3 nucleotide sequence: TGTGCCAGCACCTTGGGGGGGAGAGACATTCAGTACTTC.

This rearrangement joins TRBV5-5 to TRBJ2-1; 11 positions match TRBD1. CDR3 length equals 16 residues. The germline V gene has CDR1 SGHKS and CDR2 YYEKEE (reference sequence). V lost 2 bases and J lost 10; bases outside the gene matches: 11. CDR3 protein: CASSFPGTGGFSEQFF. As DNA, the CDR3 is TGTGCCAGCAGCTTTCCCGGGACAGGGGGATTTAGCGAGCAGTTCTTC. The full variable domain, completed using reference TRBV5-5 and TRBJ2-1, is DAGVTQSPTHLIKTRGQQVTLRCSPISGHKSVSWYQQVLGQGPQFIFQYYEKEERGRGNFPDRFSARQFPNYSSELNVNALLLGDSALYLCASSFPGTGGFSEQFFGPGTRLTVL.

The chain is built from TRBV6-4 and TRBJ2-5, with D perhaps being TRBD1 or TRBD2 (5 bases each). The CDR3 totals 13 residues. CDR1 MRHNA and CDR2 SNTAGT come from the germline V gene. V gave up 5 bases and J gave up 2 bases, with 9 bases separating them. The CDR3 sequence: CASSRDGQETQYF. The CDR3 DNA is TGTGCCAGCAGTAGGGACGGACAAGAGACCCAGTACTTC.

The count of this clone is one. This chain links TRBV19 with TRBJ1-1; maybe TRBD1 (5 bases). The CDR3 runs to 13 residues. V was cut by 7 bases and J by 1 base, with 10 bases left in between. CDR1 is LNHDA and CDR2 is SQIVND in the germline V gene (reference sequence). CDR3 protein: CASTFTGNTEAFF. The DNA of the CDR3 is TGTGCCAGTACCTTCACAGGGAACACTGAAGCTTTCTTT.

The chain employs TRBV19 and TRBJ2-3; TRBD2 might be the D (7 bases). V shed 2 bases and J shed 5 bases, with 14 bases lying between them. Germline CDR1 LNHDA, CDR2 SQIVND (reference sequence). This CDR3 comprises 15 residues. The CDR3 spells CASSIYGGPQDTQYF. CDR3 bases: TGTGCCAGTAGTATATACGGGGGGCCCCAAGATACGCAGTATTTT. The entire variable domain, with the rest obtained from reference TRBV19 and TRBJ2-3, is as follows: DGGITQSPKYLFRKEGQNVTLSCEQNLNHDAMYWYRQDPGQGLRLIYYSQIVNDFQKGDIAEGYSVSREKKESFPLTVTSAQKNPTAFYLCASSIYGGPQDTQYFGPGTRLTVL.

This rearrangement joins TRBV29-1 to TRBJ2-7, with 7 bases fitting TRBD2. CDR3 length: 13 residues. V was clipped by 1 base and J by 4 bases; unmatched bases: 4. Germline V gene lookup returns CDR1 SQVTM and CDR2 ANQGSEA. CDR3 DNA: TGCAGCGTTGAAGTAAGGACTAGTTACGAGCAGTACTTC. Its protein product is CSVEVRTSYEQYF.

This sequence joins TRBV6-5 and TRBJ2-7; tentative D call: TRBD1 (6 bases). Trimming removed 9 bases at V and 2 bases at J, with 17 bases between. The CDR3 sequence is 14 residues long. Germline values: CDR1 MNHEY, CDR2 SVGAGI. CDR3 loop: CASFIRRGAYEQYF. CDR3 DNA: TGTGCCAGTTTTATACGCAGGGGTGCCTACGAGCAGTACTTC.

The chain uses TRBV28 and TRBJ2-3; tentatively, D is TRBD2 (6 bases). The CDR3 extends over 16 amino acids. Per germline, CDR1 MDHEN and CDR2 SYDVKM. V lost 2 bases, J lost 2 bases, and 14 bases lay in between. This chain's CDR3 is CASSLGAGWNTDTQYF. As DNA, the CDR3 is TGTGCCAGCAGTTTAGGAGCGGGTTGGAACACAGATACGCAGTATTTT.

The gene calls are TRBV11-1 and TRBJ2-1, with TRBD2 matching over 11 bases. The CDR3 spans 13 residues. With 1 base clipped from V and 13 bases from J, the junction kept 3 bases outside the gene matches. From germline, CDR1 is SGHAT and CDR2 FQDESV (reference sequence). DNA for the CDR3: TGTGCCAGCAGCTTAGGGACTAGCGGGTATCAGTTCTTC. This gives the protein CASSLGTSGYQFF.

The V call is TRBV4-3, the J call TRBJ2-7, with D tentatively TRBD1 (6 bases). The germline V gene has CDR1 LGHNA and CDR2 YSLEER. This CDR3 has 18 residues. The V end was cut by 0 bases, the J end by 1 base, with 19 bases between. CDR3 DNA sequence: TGCGCCAGCAGCCAAGAATCAGTCGGACGGACAGCATCCTACGAGCAGTACTTC. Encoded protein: CASSQESVGRTASYEQYF.

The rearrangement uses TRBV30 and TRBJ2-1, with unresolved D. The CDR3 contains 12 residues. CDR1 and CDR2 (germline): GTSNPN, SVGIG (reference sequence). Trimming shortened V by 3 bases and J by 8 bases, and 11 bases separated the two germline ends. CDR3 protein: CAWRARRDEQFF. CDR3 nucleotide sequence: TGTGCCTGGAGGGCTAGACGCGATGAGCAGTTCTTC.

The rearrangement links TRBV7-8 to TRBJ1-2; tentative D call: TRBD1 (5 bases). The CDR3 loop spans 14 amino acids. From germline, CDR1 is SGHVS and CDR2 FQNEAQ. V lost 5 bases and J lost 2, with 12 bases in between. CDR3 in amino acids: CASSPRQKNYGYTF. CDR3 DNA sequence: TGTGCCAGCAGCCCCCGACAGAAGAACTATGGCTACACCTTC.

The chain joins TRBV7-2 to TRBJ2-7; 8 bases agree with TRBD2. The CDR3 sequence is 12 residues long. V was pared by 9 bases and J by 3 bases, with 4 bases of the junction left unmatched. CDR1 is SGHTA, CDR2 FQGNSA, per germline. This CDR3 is CASSRGGYEQYF. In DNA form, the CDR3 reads TGTGCCAGTAGCCGGGGGGGCTACGAGCAGTACTTC.

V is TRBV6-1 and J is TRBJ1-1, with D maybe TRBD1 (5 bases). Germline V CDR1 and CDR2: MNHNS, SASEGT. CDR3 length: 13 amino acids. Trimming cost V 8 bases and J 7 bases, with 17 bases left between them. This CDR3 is CASYLSRAGEAFF. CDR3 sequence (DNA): TGTGCCAGCTATTTGTCCAGGGCGGGTGAAGCTTTCTTT.

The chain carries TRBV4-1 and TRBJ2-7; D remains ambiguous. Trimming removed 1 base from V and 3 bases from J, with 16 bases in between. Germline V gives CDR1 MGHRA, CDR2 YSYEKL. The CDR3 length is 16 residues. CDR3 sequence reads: CASSQGTKGRIYEQYF. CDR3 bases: TGCGCCAGCAGCCAAGGAACTAAGGGTAGGATCTACGAGCAGTACTTC.

CDR3 bases: TGTGCCAGCAGTTTTTTCCAGCGCAATAGCTCTGGGGCCAACGTCCTGACTTTC. Its translation is CASSFFQRNSSGANVLTF. This chain links TRBV28 with TRBJ2-6; D is uncertain. Trimming took off 3 bases at V and 0 bases at J, with 15 bases between the two ends. Germline CDR1 MDHEN, CDR2 SYDVKM. The CDR3 loop spans 18 amino acids.

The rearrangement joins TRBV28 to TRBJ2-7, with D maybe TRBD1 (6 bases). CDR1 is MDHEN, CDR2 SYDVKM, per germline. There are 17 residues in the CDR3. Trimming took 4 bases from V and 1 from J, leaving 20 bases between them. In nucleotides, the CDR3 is TGTGCCAGCAGTTCTACCAGGGGAAGTCCCTCGTCCTACGAGCAGTACTTC. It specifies CASSSTRGSPSSYEQYF.

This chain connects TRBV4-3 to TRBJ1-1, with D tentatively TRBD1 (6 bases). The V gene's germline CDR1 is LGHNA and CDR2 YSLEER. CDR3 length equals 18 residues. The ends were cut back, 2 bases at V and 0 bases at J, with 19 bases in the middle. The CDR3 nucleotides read TGCGCCAGCAGCCAAAATTGGGGAGGGGGGCCGATGAACACTGAAGCTTTCTTT. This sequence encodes CASSQNWGGGPMNTEAFF.

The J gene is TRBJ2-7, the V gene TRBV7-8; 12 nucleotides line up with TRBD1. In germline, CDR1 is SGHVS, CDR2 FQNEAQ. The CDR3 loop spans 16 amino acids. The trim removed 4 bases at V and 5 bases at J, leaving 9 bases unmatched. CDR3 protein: CASSSFRDRGPNEQYF. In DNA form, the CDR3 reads TGTGCCAGCAGCTCCTTCCGGGACAGGGGGCCCAACGAGCAGTACTTC.

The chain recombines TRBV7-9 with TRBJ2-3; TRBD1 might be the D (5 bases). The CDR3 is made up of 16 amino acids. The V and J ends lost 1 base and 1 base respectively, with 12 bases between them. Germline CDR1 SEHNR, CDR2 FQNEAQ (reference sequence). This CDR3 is CASSLELGAGTDTQYF. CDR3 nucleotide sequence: TGTGCCAGCAGCTTAGAATTAGGGGCTGGCACAGATACGCAGTATTTT.

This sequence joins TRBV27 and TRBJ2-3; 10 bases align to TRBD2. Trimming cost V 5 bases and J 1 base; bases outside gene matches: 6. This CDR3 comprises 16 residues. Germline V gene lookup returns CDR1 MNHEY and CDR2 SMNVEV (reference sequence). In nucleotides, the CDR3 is TGTGCCAGCAGTACCATCGGACTAGCGGGCACAGATACGCAGTATTTT. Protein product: CASSTIGLAGTDTQYF.

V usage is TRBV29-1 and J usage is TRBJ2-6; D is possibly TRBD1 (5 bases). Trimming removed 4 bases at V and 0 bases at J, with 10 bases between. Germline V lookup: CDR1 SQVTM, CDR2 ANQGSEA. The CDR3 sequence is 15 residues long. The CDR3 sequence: CSVGQMSSGANVLTF. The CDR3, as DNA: TGCAGCGTTGGACAGATGAGCTCTGGGGCCAACGTCCTGACTTTC.

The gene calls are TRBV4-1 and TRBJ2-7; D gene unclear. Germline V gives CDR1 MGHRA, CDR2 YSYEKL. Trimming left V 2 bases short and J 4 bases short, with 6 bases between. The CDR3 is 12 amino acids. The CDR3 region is CASSQSKYEQYF. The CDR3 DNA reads TGCGCCAGCAGCCAATCCAAGTACGAGCAGTACTTC.

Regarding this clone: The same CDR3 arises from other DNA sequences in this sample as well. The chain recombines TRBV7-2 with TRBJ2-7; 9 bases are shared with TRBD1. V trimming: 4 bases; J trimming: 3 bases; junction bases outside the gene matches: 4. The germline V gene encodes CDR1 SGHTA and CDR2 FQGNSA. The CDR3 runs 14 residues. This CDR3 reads CASSSGQGYYEQYF. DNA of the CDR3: TGTGCCAGCAGCTCGGGACAGGGCTACTACGAGCAGTACTTC.

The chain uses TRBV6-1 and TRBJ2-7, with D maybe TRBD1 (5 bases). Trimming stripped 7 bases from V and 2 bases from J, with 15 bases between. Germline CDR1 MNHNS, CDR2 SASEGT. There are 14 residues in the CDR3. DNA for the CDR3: TGTGCCAGCAATTATGAGGACAAGACCTACGAGCAGTACTTC. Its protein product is CASNYEDKTYEQYF.

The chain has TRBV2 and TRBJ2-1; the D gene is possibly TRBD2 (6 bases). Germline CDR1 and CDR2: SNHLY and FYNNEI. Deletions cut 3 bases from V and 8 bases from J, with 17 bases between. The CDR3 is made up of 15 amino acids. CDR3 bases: TGTGCCAGCAGTGACTCGGCGGGGATACAGGATGAGCAGTTCTTC. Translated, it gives CASSDSAGIQDEQFF.